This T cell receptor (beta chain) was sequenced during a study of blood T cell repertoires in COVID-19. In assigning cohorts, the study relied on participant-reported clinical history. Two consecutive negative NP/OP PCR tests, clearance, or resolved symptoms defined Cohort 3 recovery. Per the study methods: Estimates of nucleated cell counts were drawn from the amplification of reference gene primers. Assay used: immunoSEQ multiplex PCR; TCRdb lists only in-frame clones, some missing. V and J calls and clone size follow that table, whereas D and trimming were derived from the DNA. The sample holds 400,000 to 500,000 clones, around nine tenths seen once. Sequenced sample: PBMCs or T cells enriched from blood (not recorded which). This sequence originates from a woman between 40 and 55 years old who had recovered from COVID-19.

The CDR3 DNA reads as TGTGCCAGCAGCTTGTATATTTCCCCGGGCAATCAGCCCCAGCATTTT. This translates into CASSLYISPGNQPQHF. The chain links TRBV5-6 to TRBJ1-5; D gene uncertain. This CDR3 is 16 amino acids long. CDR1 and CDR2 (germline): SGHDT, YYEEEE. V dropped 1 base and J dropped 2 bases, with 13 bases sitting between them.